This paragraph reports one T cell receptor beta chain. Its antigen is currently unknown. These data come from a study of blood T cells in healthy people across ages. Study-wide points: Nothing was known about donor CMV status, and this possibly confounded expanded clonotype changes.

A second PCR of 7 to 11 cycles used a sample-barcoded 5' primer and a J-beta primer mix. TCRdb reprocessed the 5' RACE reads with MiXCR, giving one entry per CDR3 protein. Here the sample spans hundreds of thousands of distinct CDR3 sequences, more than 20% being singletons. V was clipped by 0 bases and J by 4 bases; unmatched bases: 7. The CDR3 runs to 16 residues. The germline V gene encodes CDR1 SGDLS and CDR2 YYNGEE. The source of this sequence is a man aged 65 to 85 in good health. The rearrangement links TRBV9 to TRBJ2-3; 8 nucleotides align to TRBD2. Sequencing was done on a sample of blood. This chain's CDR3 is CASSVGERELADTQYF. DNA of the CDR3: TGTGCCAGCAGCGTAGGAGAGCGGGAGTTGGCAGATACGCAGTATTTT.